This TCR beta chain was recovered during a study of cytomegalovirus exposure and HLA in healthy donors. Study-wide results and limits: Most TCR sequences were rare, but some public TCRs occurred in many donors.

Details on this clone: The target antigen is unknown.

Profiled with immunoSEQ multiplex PCR; TCRdb holds only in-frame clones, not every one. The sample holds about 95,000 clones; about 85% are singletons and the top ten take 20%. The germline V gene encodes CDR1 MGHRA and CDR2 YSYEKL. This CDR3 has 17 residues. The V segment lost 0 bases and the J segment 2 bases; nucleotides outside the gene matches: 8. The clonotype comes from a man between 18 and 29 years old in good health and CMV-seropositive. The chain uses TRBV4-1 and TRBJ1-2; 8 positions match TRBD1. The specimen sequenced was PBMCs. The chain's CDR3 is CASSQDGTGDFNYGYTF. CDR3 nucleotides: TGCGCCAGCAGCCAAGACGGGACAGGAGACTTCAACTATGGCTACACCTTC.